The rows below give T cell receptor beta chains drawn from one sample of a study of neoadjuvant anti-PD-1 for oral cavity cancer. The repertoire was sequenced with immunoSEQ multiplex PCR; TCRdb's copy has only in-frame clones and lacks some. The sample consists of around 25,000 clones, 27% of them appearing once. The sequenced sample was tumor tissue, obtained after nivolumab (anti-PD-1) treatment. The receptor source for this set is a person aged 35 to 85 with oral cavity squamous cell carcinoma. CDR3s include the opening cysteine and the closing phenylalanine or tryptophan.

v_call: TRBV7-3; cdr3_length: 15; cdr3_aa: CASSQNPGSSYEQYF
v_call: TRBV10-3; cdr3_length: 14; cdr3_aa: CAISEAQGESGYTF
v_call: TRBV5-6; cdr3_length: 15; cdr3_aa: CASSPYAGAGNTIYF
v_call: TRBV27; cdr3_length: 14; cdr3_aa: CASSLYPTENTIYF
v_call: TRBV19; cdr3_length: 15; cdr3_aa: CASSMSQGFIYGYTF
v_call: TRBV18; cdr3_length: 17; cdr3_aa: CASSPLGQNRNTDTQYF
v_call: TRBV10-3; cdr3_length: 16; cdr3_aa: CAIRNPRDPSYNEQFF
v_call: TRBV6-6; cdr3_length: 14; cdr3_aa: CASSQQEFNQPQHF
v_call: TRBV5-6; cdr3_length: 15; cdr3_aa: CASSGPGRGNTEAFF
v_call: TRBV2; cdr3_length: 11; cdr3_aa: CASTLRGSGTF
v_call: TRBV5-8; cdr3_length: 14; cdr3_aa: CASSLGTGGSPLHF
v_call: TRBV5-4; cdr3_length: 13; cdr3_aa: CASSLTRNTEAFF
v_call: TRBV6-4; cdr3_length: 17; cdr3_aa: CASSDSWAGGHYNEQFF
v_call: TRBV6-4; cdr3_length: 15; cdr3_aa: CASSDGSGSTDTQYF
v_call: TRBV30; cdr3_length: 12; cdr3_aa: CAVGSANYGYTF
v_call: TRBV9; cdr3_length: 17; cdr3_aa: CASGPYYRPGGAGELFF
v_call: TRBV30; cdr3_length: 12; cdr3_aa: CAWSEGFSPLHF
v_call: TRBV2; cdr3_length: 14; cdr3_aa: CASRKGEGNEKLFF
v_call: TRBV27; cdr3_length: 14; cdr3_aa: CASSFARGYNEQFF
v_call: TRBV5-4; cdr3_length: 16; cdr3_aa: CASSHGQGGGNEKLFF
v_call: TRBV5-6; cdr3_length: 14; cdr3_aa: CASSPGSLRKTQYF
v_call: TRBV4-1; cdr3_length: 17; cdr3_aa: CASSQDTMAGRGETQYF
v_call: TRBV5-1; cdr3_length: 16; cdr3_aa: CASSLRSSGGLGEQFF
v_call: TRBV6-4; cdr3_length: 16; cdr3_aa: CASSEGRSSGANVLTF
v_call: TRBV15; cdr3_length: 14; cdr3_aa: CATSRRGLGTEAFF
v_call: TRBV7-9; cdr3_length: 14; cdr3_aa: CASSLEGSADTQYF
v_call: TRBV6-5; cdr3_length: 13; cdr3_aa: CASSYSSSYEQYF
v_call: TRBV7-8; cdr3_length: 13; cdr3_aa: CASSLNRGNEQFF
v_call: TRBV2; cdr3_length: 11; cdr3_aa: CAGYTGTEAFF
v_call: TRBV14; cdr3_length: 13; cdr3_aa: CASSPQIQETQYF
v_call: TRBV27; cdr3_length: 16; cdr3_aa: CASSLSPVSTVYEQYF
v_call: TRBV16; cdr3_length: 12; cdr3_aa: CASSPELNEQFF
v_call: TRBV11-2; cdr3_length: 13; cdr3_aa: CASSTTEGDTQYF
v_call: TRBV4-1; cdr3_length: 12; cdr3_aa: CASSLFPYEQYF
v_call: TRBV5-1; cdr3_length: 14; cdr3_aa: CASSLGGGITEAFF
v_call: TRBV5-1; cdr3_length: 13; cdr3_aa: CASSSDGYFGYTF
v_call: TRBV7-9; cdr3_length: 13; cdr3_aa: CASSPGTATEAFF
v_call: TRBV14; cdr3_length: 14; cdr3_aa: CASSSLTGGYGYTF
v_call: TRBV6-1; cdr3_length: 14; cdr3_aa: CASSEAVWGSPLHF
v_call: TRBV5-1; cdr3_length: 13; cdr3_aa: CASRPTTGPEQYF
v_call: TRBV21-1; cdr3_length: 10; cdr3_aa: CASSNYEQYF